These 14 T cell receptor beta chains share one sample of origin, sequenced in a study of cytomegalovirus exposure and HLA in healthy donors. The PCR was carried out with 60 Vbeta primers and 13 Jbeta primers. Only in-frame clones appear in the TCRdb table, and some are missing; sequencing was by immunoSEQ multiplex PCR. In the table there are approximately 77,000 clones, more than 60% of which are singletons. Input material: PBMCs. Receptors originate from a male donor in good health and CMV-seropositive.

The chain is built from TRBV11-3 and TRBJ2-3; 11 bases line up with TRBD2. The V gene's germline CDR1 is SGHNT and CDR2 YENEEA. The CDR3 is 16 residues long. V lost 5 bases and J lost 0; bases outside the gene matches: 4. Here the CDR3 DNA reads TGTGCCAGCAGCCAAATAGCGGGGGGGAGCACAGATACGCAGTATTTT. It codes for CASSQIAGGSTDTQYF.

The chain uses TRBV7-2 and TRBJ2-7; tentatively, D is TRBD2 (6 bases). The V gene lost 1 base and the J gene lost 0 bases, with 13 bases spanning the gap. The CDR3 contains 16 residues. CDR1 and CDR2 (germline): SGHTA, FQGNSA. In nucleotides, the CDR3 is TGTGCCAGCAGCTTAGTTCTCCTAGCGCCCTCCTACGAGCAGTACTTC. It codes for CASSLVLLAPSYEQYF.

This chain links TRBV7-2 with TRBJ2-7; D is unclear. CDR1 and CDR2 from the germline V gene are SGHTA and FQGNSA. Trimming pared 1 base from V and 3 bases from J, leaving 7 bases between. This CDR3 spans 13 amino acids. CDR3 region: CASSLGRVYEQYF. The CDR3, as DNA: TGTGCCAGCAGCTTAGGACGGGTCTACGAGCAGTACTTC.

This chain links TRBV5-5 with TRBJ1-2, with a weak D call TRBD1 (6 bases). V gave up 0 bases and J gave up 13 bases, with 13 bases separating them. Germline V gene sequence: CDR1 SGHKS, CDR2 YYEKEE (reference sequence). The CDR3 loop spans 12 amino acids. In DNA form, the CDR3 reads TGTGCCAGCAGCTTGGAAGGGGGAAAGCGCACCTTC. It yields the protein CASSLEGGKRTF.

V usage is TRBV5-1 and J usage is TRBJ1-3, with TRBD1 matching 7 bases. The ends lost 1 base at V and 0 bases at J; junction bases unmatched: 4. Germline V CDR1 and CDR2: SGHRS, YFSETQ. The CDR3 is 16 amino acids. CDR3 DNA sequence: TGCGCCAGCAGCTTGCTAGGACAGGACTCTGGAAACACCATATATTTT. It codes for CASSLLGQDSGNTIYF.

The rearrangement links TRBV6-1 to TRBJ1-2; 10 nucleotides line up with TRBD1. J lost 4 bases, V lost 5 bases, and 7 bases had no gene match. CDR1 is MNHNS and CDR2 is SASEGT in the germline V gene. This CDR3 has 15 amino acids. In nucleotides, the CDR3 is TGTGCCAGCAGTTCACGGACAGGGGGTTCCTATGGCTACACCTTC. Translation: CASSSRTGGSYGYTF.

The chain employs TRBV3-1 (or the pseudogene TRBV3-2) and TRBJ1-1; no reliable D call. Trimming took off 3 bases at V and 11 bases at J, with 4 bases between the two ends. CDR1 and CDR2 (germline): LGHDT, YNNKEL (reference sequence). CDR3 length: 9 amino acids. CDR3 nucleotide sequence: TGTGCCAGCAGCCAGAGGGCTTTCTTT. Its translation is CASSQRAFF.

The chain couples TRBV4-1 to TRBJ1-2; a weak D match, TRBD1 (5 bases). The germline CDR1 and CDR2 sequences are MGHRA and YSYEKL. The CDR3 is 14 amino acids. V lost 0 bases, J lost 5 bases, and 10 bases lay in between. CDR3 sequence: CASSQDTGGYGYTF. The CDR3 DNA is TGCGCCAGCAGCCAAGATACTGGGGGGTATGGCTACACCTTC.

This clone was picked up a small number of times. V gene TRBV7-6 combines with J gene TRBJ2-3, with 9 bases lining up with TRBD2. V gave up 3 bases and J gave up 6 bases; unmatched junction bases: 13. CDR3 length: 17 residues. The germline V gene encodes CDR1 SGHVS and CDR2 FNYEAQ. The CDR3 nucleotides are TGTGCCAGCAGCTTTAATCCGCCGTCTAGCGGGGTGGATACGCAGTATTTT. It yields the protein CASSFNPPSSGVDTQYF. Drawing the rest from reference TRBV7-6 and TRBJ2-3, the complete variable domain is GAGVSQSPRYKVTKRGQDVALRCDPISGHVSLYWYRQALGQGPEFLTYFNYEAQQDKSGLPNDRFSAERPEGSISTLTIQRTEQRDSAMYRCASSFNPPSSGVDTQYFGPGTRLTVL.

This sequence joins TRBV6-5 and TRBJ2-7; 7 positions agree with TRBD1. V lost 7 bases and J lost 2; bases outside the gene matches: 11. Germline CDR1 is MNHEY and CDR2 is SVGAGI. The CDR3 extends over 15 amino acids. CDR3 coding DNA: TGTGCCAGCAAAAGCGACAGGGAGCCCCCCTACGAGCAGTACTTC. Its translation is CASKSDREPPYEQYF.

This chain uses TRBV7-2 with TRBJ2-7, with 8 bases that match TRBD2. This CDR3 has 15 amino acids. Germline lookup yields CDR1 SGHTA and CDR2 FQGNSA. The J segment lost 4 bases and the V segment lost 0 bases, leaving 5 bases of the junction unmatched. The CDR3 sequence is CASSLAQSGSYEQYF. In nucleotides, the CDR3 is TGTGCCAGCAGCTTAGCGCAGAGCGGGAGTTACGAGCAGTACTTC.

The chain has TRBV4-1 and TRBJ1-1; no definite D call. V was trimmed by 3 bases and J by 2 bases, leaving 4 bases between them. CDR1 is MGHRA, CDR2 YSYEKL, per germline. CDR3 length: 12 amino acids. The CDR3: CASSHINTEAFF. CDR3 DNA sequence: TGCGCCAGCAGCCACATCAACACTGAAGCTTTCTTT.

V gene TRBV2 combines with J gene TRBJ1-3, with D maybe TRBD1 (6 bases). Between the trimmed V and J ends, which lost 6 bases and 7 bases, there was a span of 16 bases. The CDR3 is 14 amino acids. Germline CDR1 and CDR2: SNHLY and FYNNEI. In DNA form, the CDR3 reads TGTGCCAGCAGGCGGGACGGGGGGCTGAACACCATATATTTT. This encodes CASRRDGGLNTIYF. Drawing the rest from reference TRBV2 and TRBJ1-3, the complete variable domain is EPEVTQTPSHQVTQMGQEVILRCVPISNHLYFYWYRQILGQKVEFLVSFYNNEISEKSEIFDDQFSVERPDGSNFTLKIRSTKLEDSAMYFCASRRDGGLNTIYFGEGSWLTVV.

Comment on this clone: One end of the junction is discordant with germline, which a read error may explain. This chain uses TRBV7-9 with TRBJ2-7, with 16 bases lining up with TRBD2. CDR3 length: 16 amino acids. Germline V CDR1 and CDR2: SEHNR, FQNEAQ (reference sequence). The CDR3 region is CSSSQGLAGGPDEQYF. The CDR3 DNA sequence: TGTTCCAGCAGCCAGGGACTAGCGGGAGGGCCGGACGAGCAGTACTTC.